This T cell receptor beta chain was sequenced in a study of blood T cells in healthy people across ages. Per germline, CDR1 SGHTA and CDR2 FQGNSA. The CDR3 loop spans 16 amino acids. J lost 0 bases, V lost 3 bases, and 4 bases had no gene match. A few counts support this clonotype. Alongside a J-beta primer mix, a sample-barcoded 5' primer served in a second PCR lasting about 7 to 11 cycles. Via MiXCR, TCRdb re-called the 5' RACE reads, giving one row per CDR3 protein. The table lists 790,000 or so distinct CDR3 sequences, roughly 56% of them singletons. The receptor was derived from a man in his forties in good health. Sequenced input: blood. The rearrangement uses TRBV7-2 and TRBJ2-3; TRBD1 agrees at 9 bases. The CDR3 here is CASSLLGQGSTDTQYF. The CDR3, as DNA: TGTGCCAGCAGCTTGCTGGGACAGGGCAGCACAGATACGCAGTATTTT. The whole variable domain, filled in from reference TRBV7-2 and TRBJ2-3, reads GAGVSQSPSNKVTEKGKDVELRCDPISGHTALYWYRQSLGQGLEFLIYFQGNSAPDKSGLPSDRFSAERTGGSVSTLTIQRTQQEDSAVYLCASSLLGQGSTDTQYFGPGTRLTVL.